A selection of T cell receptor beta chains follows, all from one sample in a study of HIV-infected patients and healthy controls. A single record per CDR3 protein comes from TCRdb applying MiXCR to the 5' RACE reads. The sample has 10,000 or so distinct CDR3 sequences; roughly 5.6% are singletons. The sequencing used blood, collected before antiretroviral therapy. The receptors stem from an adult with HIV infection. Each CDR3 is given with its conserved first and last residue. Fields, in order: clone size, D gene, J gene, V gene, CDR3 protein, CDR3 DNA. A D gene is named only where the DNA matches it firmly. The size of a clone is reported for some rows only, either as once, few or many, or as a class for expanded clones.

medium-sized . TRBJ1-5 TRBV28 CASSFEGIQPQHF TGTGCCAGCAGTTTTGAGGGAATTCAGCCCCAGCATTTT
medium-sized TRBD1 TRBJ1-2 TRBV30 CAWGDRVPANYGYTF TGTGCCTGGGGCGACAGGGTTCCAGCTAACTATGGCTACACCTTC
many . TRBJ2-2 TRBV7-9 CASSLGGTLNTGELFF TGTGCCAGCAGCTTAGGAGGGACCCTGAACACCGGGGAGCTGTTTTTT
many TRBD1 TRBJ2-5 TRBV5-4 CASSSQGVRETQYF TGTGCCAGCAGCTCACAGGGGGTCCGAGAGACCCAGTACTTC
few TRBD2 TRBJ2-1 TRBV20-1 CSARNHLAGGASYNEQFF TGCAGTGCTAGGAATCACCTAGCGGGAGGTGCGTCCTACAATGAGCAGTTCTTC
many . TRBJ2-1 TRBV12-3/TRBV12-4 CASSPGTATYNEQFF TGTGCCAGCAGTCCAGGGACGGCAACCTACAATGAGCAGTTCTTC
large TRBD2 TRBJ2-7 TRBV3-1 CASSPLKGLSHEQYF TGTGCCAGCAGCCCCTTGAAGGGACTATCGCACGAGCAGTACTTC
many . TRBJ1-1 TRBV6-2/TRBV6-3 CASRSTGKAFF TGTGCCAGCAGATCGACCGGAAAGGCTTTCTTT
many . TRBJ2-7 TRBV6-2/TRBV6-3 CASRYDTPVSYEQYF TGTGCCAGCAGATATGACACCCCCGTCTCCTACGAGCAGTACTTC
many . TRBJ2-7 TRBV27 CASSLRGLVPYEQYF TGTGCCAGCAGTTTGCGGGGCTTAGTCCCCTACGAGCAGTACTTC
medium-sized . TRBJ2-1 TRBV4-1 CASGQGGAYNEQFF TGCGCCAGCGGCCAGGGGGGAGCCTACAATGAGCAGTTCTTC
many TRBD1 TRBJ2-2 TRBV3-1 CASSQAGTGRTGELFF TGTGCCAGCAGCCAAGCCGGGACAGGGAGAACCGGGGAGCTGTTTTTT
many TRBD1 TRBJ2-2 TRBV7-9 CASGTGNTGELFF TGTGCCAGCGGGACAGGGAACACCGGGGAGCTGTTTTTT
few TRBD2 TRBJ2-7 TRBV27 CASSRTGTSSYEQYF TGTGCCAGCAGTCGAACCGGGACTAGCAGCTACGAGCAGTACTTC
. TRBD2 TRBJ2-1 TRBV29-1 CSVEEWEGSNEQFF TGCAGCGTTGAAGAATGGGAGGGTAGCAATGAGCAGTTCTTC
medium-sized TRBD2 TRBJ2-2 TRBV10-1 CASSEMGLPFTGELFF TGCGCCAGCAGTGAGATGGGACTACCCTTCACCGGGGAGCTGTTTTTT
many TRBD2 TRBJ2-3 TRBV12-3/TRBV12-4 CASTGGPGGRVLSTDTQYF TGTGCCAGCACGGGTGGCCCCGGCGGGAGGGTGCTAAGCACAGATACGCAGTATTTT
many . TRBJ1-2 TRBV7-9 CASSLGSFTGYGYTF TGTGCCAGCAGCTTAGGCAGCTTTACGGGCTATGGCTACACCTTC
many . TRBJ1-2 TRBV27 CASSLIAGRGGYTF TGTGCCAGCAGTTTAATCGCGGGGAGGGGTGGCTACACCTTC
many . TRBJ2-5 TRBV28 CASSSRVGETQYF TGTGCCAGCAGTTCACGCGTCGGAGAGACCCAGTACTTC
many . TRBJ2-2 TRBV5-1 CASSLGRMRTGDLFF TGCGCCAGCAGCTTGGGGAGAATGCGCACCGGGGACCTGTTTTTT
medium-sized . TRBJ1-5 TRBV6-2/TRBV6-3 CASSLGHPLEPQHF TGTGCCAGCAGCCTGGGACACCCGCTAGAACCCCAGCATTTT
many TRBD1 TRBJ1-5 TRBV10-2 CASSESPQGYSNQPQHF TGCGCCAGCAGTGAGTCCCCACAGGGGTATAGCAATCAGCCCCAGCATTTT
few . TRBJ2-7 TRBV29-1 CSVRAGNYEQYF TGCAGCGTTCGAGCCGGGAACTACGAGCAGTACTTC
medium-sized . TRBJ2-3 TRBV7-6 CASSFGRAGSTDTQYF TGTGCCAGCAGCTTCGGAAGAGCTGGAAGTACAGATACGCAGTATTTT
many . TRBJ1-6 TRBV28 CASSVGGSDNSPLHF TGTGCCAGCAGTGTCGGGGGCTCGGATAATTCACCCCTCCACTTT
many . TRBJ2-2 TRBV7-9 CATSTPNTGELFF TGTGCCACTTCGACACCGAACACCGGGGAGCTGTTTTTT
many . TRBJ1-1 TRBV19 CASRGLENTEAFF TGTGCCAGTAGGGGACTGGAGAACACTGAAGCTTTCTTT
. TRBD1 TRBJ2-2 TRBV9 CASNQGASTGELFF TGTGCCAGCAACCAGGGGGCGAGCACCGGGGAGCTGTTTTTT
medium-sized TRBD2 TRBJ2-5 TRBV11-2 CASSLGLAGARETQYF TGTGCCAGCAGCTTAGGACTAGCGGGAGCTCGGGAGACCCAGTACTTC
many TRBD2 TRBJ2-5 TRBV5-4 CASSISGGQETQYF TGTGCCAGCAGCATAAGCGGGGGGCAAGAGACCCAGTACTTC
many TRBD2 TRBJ2-2 TRBV10-1 CASSELLAGFNTGELFF TGCGCCAGCAGTGAGCTTCTAGCGGGTTTTAACACCGGGGAGCTGTTTTTT
medium-sized . TRBJ1-1 TRBV12-3/TRBV12-4 CASTVLANTEAFF TGTGCCAGCACTGTCCTGGCGAACACTGAAGCTTTCTTT
medium-sized . TRBJ1-1 TRBV2 CASADFMNTEAFF TGTGCCAGTGCGGATTTCATGAACACTGAAGCTTTCTTT
many TRBD1 TRBJ1-2 TRBV6-1 CASSVRTGENGYTF TGTGCCAGCAGTGTCCGGACAGGGGAGAATGGCTACACCTTC
many TRBD1 TRBJ1-5 TRBV20-1 CSAAFSGTGTYQPQHF TGCAGTGCTGCATTTTCCGGGACAGGGACCTATCAGCCCCAGCATTTT
many TRBD1 TRBJ1-2 TRBV28 CASSPPGTGAFRAYGYTF TGTGCCAGCAGTCCCCCCGGGACAGGGGCTTTCCGGGCCTATGGCTACACCTTC
many . TRBJ2-1 TRBV24-1 CATSDLAGDYNEQFF TGTGCCACCAGTGATTTGGCAGGGGACTACAATGAGCAGTTCTTC
few TRBD1 TRBJ2-2 TRBV9 CASSVQTGTGELFF TGTGCCAGCAGCGTTCAGACAGGGACCGGGGAGCTGTTTTTT
many . TRBJ2-7 TRBV10-3 CAISEGEEGREYEQYF TGTGCCATCAGTGAGGGCGAGGAGGGTCGTGAATACGAGCAGTACTTC
. . TRBJ2-4 TRBV12-3/TRBV12-4 CASSYRENIQYF TGTGCCAGCAGTTATCGGGAAAACATTCAGTACTTC
large . TRBJ2-1 TRBV19 CASSPWEALYNEQFF TGTGCCAGTAGTCCTTGGGAGGCCCTGTACAATGAGCAGTTCTTC
many TRBD1 TRBJ2-5 TRBV28 CASTPTGAPETQYF TGTGCCAGCACCCCGACAGGGGCTCCCGAGACCCAGTACTTC
many . TRBJ2-1 TRBV6-6 CASSYYGEEQFF TGTGCCAGCAGTTACTACGGAGAGGAGCAGTTCTTC
many . TRBJ1-5 TRBV6-5 CASSLSGGGGTQPQHF TGTGCCAGCAGTTTGAGTGGGGGAGGGGGTACTCAGCCCCAGCATTTT
. TRBD2 TRBJ2-1 TRBV19 CASTHSGSSYNEQFF TGTGCCAGTACCCATAGCGGGAGCTCCTACAATGAGCAGTTCTTC
. TRBD2 TRBJ2-5 TRBV11-2 CASSPGTSGGAVAQYF TGTGCCAGCAGCCCTGGGACTAGCGGGGGGGCCGTGGCCCAGTACTTC
many . TRBJ2-5 TRBV20-1 CSARRGQETQYF TGCAGTGCTCGCAGAGGACAAGAGACCCAGTACTTC
many TRBD1 TRBJ1-2 TRBV27 CASSQGTGGPSNYGYTF TGTGCCAGCAGTCAAGGGACAGGGGGTCCATCTAACTATGGCTACACCTTC
medium-sized . TRBJ2-5 TRBV7-9 CASSPPAFETQYF TGTGCCAGCAGCCCCCCCGCTTTCGAGACCCAGTACTTC
many TRBD2 TRBJ2-1 TRBV27 CASGGTSGSNEQFF TGTGCCAGCGGGGGGACTAGCGGGAGTAATGAGCAGTTCTTC
many . TRBJ2-1 TRBV9 CASSVGGLALNEQFF TGTGCCAGCAGCGTAGGGGGATTAGCCCTCAATGAGCAGTTCTTC
many TRBD2 TRBJ2-7 TRBV20-1 CSARLGTSGTYEQYF TGCAGTGCTAGATTGGGGACTAGCGGGACCTACGAGCAGTACTTC
many . TRBJ1-1 TRBV30 CALRRGVTEAFF TGTGCCTTACGGAGGGGGGTAACTGAAGCTTTCTTT
large TRBD2 TRBJ2-1 TRBV27 CASSFTSGSPQDEQFF TGTGCCAGCAGTTTTACTAGCGGGAGTCCCCAGGATGAGCAGTTCTTC
. . TRBJ2-3 TRBV7-2 CASSFTSGDTQYF TGTGCCAGCAGCTTTACCAGCGGAGATACGCAGTATTTT
many TRBD2 TRBJ2-2 TRBV7-8 CASSYITGTIHTGELFF TGTGCCAGCAGCTATATTACCGGGACTATCCACACCGGGGAGCTGTTTTTT